Listed below are T cell receptor beta chains from one sample, sequenced in a study of shared clonotypes between healthy human individuals. Profiling relied on immunoSEQ multiplex PCR, and the TCRdb table lists in-frame clones only, not all of them. Of 2 million to 3 million clones listed, 93% are singletons. Sequencing was done on a sample of naive CD4+ T cells from PBMCs. The receptors shown here come from a man between 18 and 29 years old in good health. Some clones in this sample may be carry-over from other donors' samples. Both conserved end residues are part of each CDR3. A D gene is named only where the DNA matches it firmly. Expanded clones are given a class, and other clones once, few, many or no size at all.

V,size,J,D,CDR3
TRBV28,-,TRBJ1-2,TRBD1,CASSMPTGALLGYTF
TRBV27,-,TRBJ2-7,-,CASSLTAGHEQYF
TRBV18,-,TRBJ2-3,TRBD2,CASSLDTGGDTQYF
TRBV6-6,-,TRBJ2-7,-,CASSSTSQAVYF
TRBV5-1,-,TRBJ2-1,TRBD2,CASSLLAGVGNEQFF
TRBV5-1,-,TRBJ1-4,-,CASSLVGPNEKLFF
TRBV16,-,TRBJ1-1,-,CASSQLGNTEAFF
TRBV30,-,-,TRBD1,CAWSPDRSYEQYF
TRBV5-1,once,TRBJ1-2,TRBD1,CASSFALQGARRGYGYTF
TRBV23-1,-,TRBJ2-1,TRBD2,CASSPQTSGRVNEQFF
TRBV5-4,-,TRBJ1-1,-,CASSPGERDTEAFF
TRBV5-1,-,TRBJ2-7,-,CASSPPGSEQYF
TRBV19,few,TRBJ1-2,-,CASSNARIYGYTF
TRBV11-1,-,TRBJ2-3,TRBD1,CASSRTGDNSDTQYF
TRBV7-8,-,TRBJ1-3,TRBD1,CASSSDRVPGNTIYF
TRBV5-1,-,TRBJ2-2,TRBD2,CASSAGTSGITGELFF
TRBV6-6,-,TRBJ1-4,-,CASSFQGLAANEKLFF
TRBV6-6,-,TRBJ2-2,-,CASISENTGELFF
TRBV18,-,TRBJ2-1,TRBD1,CASSLGQGQLYNEQFF
TRBV28,-,TRBJ2-7,-,CASSYSYEQYF
TRBV7-9,-,TRBJ1-6,-,CASTSGTGRPLHF
TRBV30,-,TRBJ2-1,TRBD2,CAWRAGTSGSNEQFF
TRBV27,-,TRBJ2-1,TRBD2,CASSLREGRVNEQFF
TRBV5-1,-,TRBJ2-3,-,CASSLGGSSDTQYF
TRBV25-1,-,TRBJ1-1,-,CASSENLQGHTEAFF
TRBV27,-,TRBJ2-1,-,CASSFRRGWPLGDEQFF
TRBV28,-,TRBJ1-2,-,CASSLSGVGYTF
TRBV28,-,TRBJ2-1,TRBD1,CASSRGQGNEQFF
TRBV6-1,-,TRBJ2-7,-,CASTPVMRDYEQYF
TRBV21-1,-,TRBJ1-2,-,CASSKGRGCNTF
TRBV5-1,-,TRBJ2-3,TRBD2,CASRQLAGGVTDTQYF
TRBV7-2,-,TRBJ2-5,TRBD1,CASSLGARGETQYF
TRBV11-2,-,TRBJ1-1,TRBD1,CASSLRTGGVEAFF
TRBV11-2,-,TRBJ2-1,TRBD2,CASSLLAGGLRGTYNEQFF
TRBV7-2,-,TRBJ2-1,-,CASSFPHSNEQFF
TRBV7-2,-,TRBJ2-3,-,CASSQEAGTDTQYF
TRBV19,-,TRBJ2-7,-,CASSIATGGSYEQYF
TRBV30,-,TRBJ2-1,-,CAWSVQGGSRDEQFF
TRBV9,-,TRBJ2-1,TRBD1,CASSDKTGGWYEQFF
TRBV19,-,TRBJ2-3,TRBD1,CASSPGQGTDTQYF
TRBV30,-,TRBJ1-5,TRBD1,CAWSGDRLNQPQHF
TRBV27,-,TRBJ2-7,TRBD2,CASSLSGRRDEQYF
TRBV7-2,-,TRBJ1-1,-,CASSLFRGQGTEAFF
TRBV27,-,TRBJ2-1,TRBD2,CASSLRGVQFF
TRBV6-5,once,TRBJ2-7,-,CASSYRSNYEQYF
TRBV6-1,-,TRBJ2-7,-,CASRQDMGSYEQYF
TRBV6-6,-,TRBJ2-7,TRBD1,CASSYSGQGGSEQYF
TRBV6-1,-,TRBJ2-5,-,CASSEGGGLETQYF
TRBV7-2,-,TRBJ2-3,TRBD2,CASRPGLAGGPADTQYF
TRBV2,-,TRBJ2-5,-,CASSEAPGLETQYF
TRBV21-1,few,TRBJ2-3,-,CASSKAQTSGLTDTQYF